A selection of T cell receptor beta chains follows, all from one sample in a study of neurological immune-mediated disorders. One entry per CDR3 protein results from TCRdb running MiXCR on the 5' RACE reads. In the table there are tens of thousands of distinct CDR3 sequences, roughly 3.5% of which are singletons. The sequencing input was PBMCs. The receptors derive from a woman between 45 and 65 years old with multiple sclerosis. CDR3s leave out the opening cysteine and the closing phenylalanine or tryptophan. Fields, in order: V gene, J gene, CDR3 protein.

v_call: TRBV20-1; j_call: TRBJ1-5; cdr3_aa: SAPGWPQH
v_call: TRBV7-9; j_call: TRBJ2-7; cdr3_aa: ASSLVVGFSYEQY
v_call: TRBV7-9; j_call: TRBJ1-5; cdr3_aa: ASSLGDLSSNQPQH
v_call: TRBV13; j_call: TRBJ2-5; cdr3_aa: ASSLRGSGGPKETQY
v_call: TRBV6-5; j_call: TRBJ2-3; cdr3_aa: ASSYIGAEDTQY
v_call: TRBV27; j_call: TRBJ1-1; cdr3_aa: ASYPKSSYEAF
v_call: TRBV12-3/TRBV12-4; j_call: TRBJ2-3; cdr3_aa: ASLGPTDTQY
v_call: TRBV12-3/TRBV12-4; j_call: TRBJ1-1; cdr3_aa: ASSGTGRTEAF
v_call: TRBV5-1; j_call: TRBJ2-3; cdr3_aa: ASSYSKGDTQY
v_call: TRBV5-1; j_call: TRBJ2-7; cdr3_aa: ASSLEGQGADEQY
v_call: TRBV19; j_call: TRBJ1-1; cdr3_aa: ATLEGTEAF
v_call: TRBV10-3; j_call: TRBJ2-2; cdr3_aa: AIRAQGAQSGPKNTGELF
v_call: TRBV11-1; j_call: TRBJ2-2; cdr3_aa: ASSRRGSATGELF
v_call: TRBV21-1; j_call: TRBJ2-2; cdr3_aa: ASSPHWDTGELF
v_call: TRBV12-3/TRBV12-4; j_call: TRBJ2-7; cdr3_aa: ASSLWGVEQY
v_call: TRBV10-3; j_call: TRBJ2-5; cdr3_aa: AISGPDSRETQY
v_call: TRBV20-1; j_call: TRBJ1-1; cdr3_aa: SARFSGHEISNTEAF
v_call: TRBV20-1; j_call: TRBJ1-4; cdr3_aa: SASRLGEMLF
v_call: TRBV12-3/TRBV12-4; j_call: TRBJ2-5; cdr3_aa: ASSLQTSGISETQY
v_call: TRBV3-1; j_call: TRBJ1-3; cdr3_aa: ASSLGVSGNTIY
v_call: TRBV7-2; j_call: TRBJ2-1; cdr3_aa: ASSLLAREQF
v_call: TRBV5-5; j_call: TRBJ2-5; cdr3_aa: ASSLVAGVMETQY
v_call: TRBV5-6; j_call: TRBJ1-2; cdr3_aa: ASSLKGQDYYGYT
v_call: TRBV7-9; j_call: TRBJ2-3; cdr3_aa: ASGASGGPDTQY
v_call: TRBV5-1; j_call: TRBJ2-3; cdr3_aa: ASSVTTDTQY
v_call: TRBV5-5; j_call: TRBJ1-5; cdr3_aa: ASSPMGQGGQPQH
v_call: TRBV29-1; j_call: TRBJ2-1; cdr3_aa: SGRQDYNEQF
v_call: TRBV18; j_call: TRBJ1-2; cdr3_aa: ASSRNREGGYT
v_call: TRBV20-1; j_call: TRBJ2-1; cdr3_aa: SARRGSGSSYNEQF
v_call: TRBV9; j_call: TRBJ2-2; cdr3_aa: ASSVEGVGELF
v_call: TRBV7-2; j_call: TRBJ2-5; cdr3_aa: ASSLGGGVQETQY
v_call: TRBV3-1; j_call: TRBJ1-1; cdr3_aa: ASSQDPRDGGEAF
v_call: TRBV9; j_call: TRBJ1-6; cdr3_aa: ASSVGSGTSPLH
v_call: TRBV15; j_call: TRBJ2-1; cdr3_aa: ATSRDYQDWDNEQF
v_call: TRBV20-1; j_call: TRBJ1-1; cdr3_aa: SARVKAAGSVAF
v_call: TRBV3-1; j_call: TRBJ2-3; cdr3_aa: ASSQDFGTKTGRYTDTQY
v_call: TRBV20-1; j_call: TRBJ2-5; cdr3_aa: SGAGASQETQY
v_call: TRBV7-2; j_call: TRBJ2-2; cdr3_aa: ASSPFSGPTGELF
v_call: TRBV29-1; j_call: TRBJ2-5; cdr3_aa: SVVLWTYQETQY
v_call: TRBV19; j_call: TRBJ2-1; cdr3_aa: ASGGSWGNEQF
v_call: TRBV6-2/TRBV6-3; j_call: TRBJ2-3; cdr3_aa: ASSYSGLATDTQY
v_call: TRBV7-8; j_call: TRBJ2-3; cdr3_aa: ASSTTGTTTDTQY
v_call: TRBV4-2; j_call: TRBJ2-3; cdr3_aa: ASSQDRDYTDTQY
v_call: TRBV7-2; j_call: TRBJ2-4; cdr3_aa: ASSFYICSARGVAGGLNIQY
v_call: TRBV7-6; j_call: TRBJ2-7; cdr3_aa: ASSAGQGSNEQY
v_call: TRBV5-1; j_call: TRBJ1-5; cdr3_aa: ASSLGLSNQPQH
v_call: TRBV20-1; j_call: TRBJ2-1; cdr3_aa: SARTSNNEQF
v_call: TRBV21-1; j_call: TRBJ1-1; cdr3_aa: ASSFETGGNTEAF
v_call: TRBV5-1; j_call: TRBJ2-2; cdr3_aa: ASSPLGTGGDTGELF
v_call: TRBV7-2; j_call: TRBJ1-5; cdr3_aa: ASSLNQGRNQPQH
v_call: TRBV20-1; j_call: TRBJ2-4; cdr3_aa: SARIQKNIQY
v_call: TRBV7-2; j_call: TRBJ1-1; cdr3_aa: ASSYRGDTEAF
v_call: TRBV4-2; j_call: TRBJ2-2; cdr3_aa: AANGTGELF